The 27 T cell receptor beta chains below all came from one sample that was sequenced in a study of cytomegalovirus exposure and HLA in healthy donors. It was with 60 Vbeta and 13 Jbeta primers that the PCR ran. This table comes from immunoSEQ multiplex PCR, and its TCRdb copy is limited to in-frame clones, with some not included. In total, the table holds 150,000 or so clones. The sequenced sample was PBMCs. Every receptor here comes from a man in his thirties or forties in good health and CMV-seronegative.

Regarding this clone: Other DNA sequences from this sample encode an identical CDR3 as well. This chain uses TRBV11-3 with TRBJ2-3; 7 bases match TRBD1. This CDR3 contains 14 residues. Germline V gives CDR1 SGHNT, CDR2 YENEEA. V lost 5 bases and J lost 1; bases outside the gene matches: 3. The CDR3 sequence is CASSLGQGTDTQYF. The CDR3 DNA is TGTGCCAGCAGCCTTGGACAGGGCACAGATACGCAGTATTTT.

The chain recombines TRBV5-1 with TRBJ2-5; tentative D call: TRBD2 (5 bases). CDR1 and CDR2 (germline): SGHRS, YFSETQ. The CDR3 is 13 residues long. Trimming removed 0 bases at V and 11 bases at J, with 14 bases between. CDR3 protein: CASSLGAAWEQYF. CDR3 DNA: TGCGCCAGCAGCTTGGGGGCTGCCTGGGAGCAGTACTTC.

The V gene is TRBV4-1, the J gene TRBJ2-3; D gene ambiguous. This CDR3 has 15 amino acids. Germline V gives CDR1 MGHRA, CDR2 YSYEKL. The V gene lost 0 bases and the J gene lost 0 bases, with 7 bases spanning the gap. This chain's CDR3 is CASSQESRSTDTQYF. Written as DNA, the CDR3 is TGCGCCAGCAGCCAAGAAAGCAGGAGCACAGATACGCAGTATTTT.

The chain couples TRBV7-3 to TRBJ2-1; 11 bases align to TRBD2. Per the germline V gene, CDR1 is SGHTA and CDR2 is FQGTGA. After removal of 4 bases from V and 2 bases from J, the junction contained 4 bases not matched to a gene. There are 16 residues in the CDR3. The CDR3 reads CASSSGLAAAYNEQFF. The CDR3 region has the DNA TGTGCCAGCAGCTCGGGACTAGCGGCCGCCTACAATGAGCAGTTCTTC.

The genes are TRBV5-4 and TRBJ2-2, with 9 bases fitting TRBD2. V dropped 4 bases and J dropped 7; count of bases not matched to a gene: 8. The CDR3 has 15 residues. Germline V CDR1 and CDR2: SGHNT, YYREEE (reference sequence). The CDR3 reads CASSMGLAGGGELFF. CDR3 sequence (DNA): TGTGCCAGCAGCATGGGACTAGCCGGGGGCGGGGAGCTGTTTTTT.

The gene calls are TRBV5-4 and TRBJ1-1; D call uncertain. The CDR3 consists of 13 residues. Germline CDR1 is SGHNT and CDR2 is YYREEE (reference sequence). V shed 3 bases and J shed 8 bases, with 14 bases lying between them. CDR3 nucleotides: TGTGCCAGCAGCTGGGGTCGGGGTCCCGAAGCTTTCTTT. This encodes CASSWGRGPEAFF.

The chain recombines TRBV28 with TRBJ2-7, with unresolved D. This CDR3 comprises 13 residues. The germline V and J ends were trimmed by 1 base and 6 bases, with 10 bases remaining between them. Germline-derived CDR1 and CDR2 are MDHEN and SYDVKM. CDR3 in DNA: TGTGCCAGCAGTTTATCTACGCCTCTCGAGCAGTACTTC. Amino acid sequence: CASSLSTPLEQYF.

The CDR3 spells CASRDFYEQYF. CDR3 coding DNA: TGTGCCAGCAGGGACTTCTACGAGCAGTACTTC. The J gene is TRBJ2-7, the V gene TRBV28; D possibly corresponds to TRBD2 (5 bases). The V end lost 6 bases, the J end lost 3 bases, and 6 bases lay between the germline ends. Per the germline V gene, CDR1 is MDHEN and CDR2 is SYDVKM. The CDR3 has 11 residues.

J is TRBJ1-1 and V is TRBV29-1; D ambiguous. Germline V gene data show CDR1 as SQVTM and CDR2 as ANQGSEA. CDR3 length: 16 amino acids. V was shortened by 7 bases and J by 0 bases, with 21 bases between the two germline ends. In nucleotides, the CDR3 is TGCAGCGCCGTCCCTTATCCCGTGAACATGAACACTGAAGCTTTCTTT. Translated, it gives CSAVPYPVNMNTEAFF.

The chain's CDR3 is CASSAYEQYF. The CDR3 DNA reads TGTGCCAGCAGCGCCTACGAGCAGTACTTC. The V and J genes are TRBV9 and TRBJ2-5, with D uncertain. The last part of the DNA fits TRBJ2-7 better; the J call may be wrong. The CDR3 is 10 residues long. Germline-derived CDR1 and CDR2 are SGDLS and YYNGEE.

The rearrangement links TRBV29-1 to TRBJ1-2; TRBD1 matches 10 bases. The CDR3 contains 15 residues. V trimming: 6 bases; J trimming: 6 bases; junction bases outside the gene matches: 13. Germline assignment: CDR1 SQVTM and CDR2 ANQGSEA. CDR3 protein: CSVLRTGQGGHGYTF. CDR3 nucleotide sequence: TGCAGCGTCCTCAGAACCGGACAGGGGGGTCATGGCTACACCTTC.

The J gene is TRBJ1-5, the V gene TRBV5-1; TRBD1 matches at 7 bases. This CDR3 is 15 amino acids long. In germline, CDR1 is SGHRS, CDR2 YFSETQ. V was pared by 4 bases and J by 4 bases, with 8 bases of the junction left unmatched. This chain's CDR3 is CASSPGDSSNQPQHF. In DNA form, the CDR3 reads TGCGCCAGCAGCCCTGGGGACAGTTCTAATCAGCCCCAGCATTTT.

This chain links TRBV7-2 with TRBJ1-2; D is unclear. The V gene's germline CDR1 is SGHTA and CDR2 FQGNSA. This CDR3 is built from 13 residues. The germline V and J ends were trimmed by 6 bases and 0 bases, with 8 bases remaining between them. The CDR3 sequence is CASRPGANYGYTF. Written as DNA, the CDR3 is TGTGCCAGCAGGCCCGGAGCTAACTATGGCTACACCTTC. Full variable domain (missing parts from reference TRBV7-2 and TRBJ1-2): GAGVSQSPSNKVTEKGKDVELRCDPISGHTALYWYRQSLGQGLEFLIYFQGNSAPDKSGLPSDRFSAERTGGSVSTLTIQRTQQEDSAVYLCASRPGANYGYTFGSGTRLTVV.

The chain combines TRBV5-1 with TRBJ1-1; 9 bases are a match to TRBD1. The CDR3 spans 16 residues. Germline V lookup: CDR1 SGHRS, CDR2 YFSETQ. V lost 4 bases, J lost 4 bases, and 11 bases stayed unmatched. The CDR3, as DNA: TGCGCCAGCAGCCTACTCGAACAGGGGGCTGGCACTGAAGCTTTCTTT. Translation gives CASSLLEQGAGTEAFF.

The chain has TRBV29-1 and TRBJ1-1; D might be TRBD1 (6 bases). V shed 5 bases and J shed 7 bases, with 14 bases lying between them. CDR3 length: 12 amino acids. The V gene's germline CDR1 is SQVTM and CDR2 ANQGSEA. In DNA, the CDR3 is TGCAGCGTTACCCGACGACAGGTTGAAGCTTTCTTT. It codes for CSVTRRQVEAFF. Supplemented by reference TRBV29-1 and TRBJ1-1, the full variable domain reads SAVISQKPSRDICQRGTSLTIQCQVDSQVTMMFWYRQQPGQSLTLIATANQGSEATYESGFVIDKFPISRPNLTFSTLTVSNMSPEDSSIYLCSVTRRQVEAFFGQGTRLTVV.

CDR3 in amino acids: CASSETGHSNQPQHF. The CDR3 region has the DNA TGTGCCAGCAGTGAAACGGGACATAGCAATCAGCCCCAGCATTTT. The chain couples TRBV2 to TRBJ1-5; TRBD1 might be the D (6 bases). Germline V gives CDR1 SNHLY, CDR2 FYNNEI. The CDR3 totals 15 residues. The germline V and J ends were trimmed by 2 bases and 0 bases, with 8 bases remaining between them.

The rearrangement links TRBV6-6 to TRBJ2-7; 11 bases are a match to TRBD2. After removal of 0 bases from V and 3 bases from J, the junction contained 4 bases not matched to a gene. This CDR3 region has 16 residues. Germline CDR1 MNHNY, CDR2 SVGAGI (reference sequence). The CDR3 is CASSYSGTSGFYEQYF. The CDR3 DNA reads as TGTGCCAGCAGTTACTCAGGGACTAGCGGATTCTACGAGCAGTACTTC.

This CDR3 is CASSQDAHRGRRNEQYF. In DNA, the CDR3 is TGCGCCAGCAGCCAAGATGCCCACCGAGGGAGACGGAATGAGCAGTACTTC. The chain couples TRBV4-1 to TRBJ2-7, with D possibly matching TRBD2 (5 bases). The CDR3 contains 17 residues. The germline V gene encodes CDR1 MGHRA and CDR2 YSYEKL. V gave up 0 bases and J gave up 7 bases, with 22 bases separating them.

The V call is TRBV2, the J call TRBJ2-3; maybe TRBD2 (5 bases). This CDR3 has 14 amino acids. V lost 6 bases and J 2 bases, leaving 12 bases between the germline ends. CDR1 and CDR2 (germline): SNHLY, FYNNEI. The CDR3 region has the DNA TGTGCCAGCAGCCAAGAGGGCTTCACAGATACGCAGTATTTT. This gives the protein CASSQEGFTDTQYF.

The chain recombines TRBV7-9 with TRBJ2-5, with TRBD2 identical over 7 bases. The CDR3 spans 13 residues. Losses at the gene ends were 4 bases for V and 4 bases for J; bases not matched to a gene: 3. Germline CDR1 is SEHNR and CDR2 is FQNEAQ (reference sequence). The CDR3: CASSWEGRETQYF. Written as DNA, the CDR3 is TGTGCCAGCAGCTGGGAGGGGCGAGAGACCCAGTACTTC.

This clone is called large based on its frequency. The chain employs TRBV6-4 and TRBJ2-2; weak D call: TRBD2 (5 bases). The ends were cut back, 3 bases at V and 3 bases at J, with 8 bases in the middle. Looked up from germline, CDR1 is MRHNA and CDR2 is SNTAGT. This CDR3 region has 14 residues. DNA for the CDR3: TGTGCCAGCAGTGAATCAGCGGACACCGGGGAGCTGTTTTTT. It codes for CASSESADTGELFF.

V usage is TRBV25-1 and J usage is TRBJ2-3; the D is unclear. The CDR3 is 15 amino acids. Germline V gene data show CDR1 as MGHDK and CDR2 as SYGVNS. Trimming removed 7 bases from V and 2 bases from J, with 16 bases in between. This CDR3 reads CASTFTADVTDTQYF. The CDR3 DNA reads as TGTGCCAGCACCTTTACGGCGGATGTCACAGATACGCAGTATTTT.

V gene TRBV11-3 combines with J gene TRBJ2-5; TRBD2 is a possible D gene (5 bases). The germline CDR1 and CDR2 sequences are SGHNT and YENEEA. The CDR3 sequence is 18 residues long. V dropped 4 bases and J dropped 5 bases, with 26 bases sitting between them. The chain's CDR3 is CASSSGDGSGRRSETQYF. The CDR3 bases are TGTGCCAGCAGCTCAGGAGATGGAAGTGGGAGACGTAGTGAGACCCAGTACTTC.

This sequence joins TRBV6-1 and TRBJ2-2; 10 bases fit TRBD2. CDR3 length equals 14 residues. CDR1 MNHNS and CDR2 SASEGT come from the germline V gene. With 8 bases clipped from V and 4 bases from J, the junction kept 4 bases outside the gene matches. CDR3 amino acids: CASSLAGGTGELFF. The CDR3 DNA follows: TGTGCCAGCTCCTTAGCGGGAGGCACCGGGGAGCTGTTTTTT.

This chain's CDR3 is CASSYQAVRTDEQYF. For the CDR3, the DNA is TGTGCCAGCAGTTACCAGGCAGTGAGAACCGACGAGCAGTACTTC. The rearrangement links TRBV6-5 to TRBJ2-7; D is unresolved. The CDR3 is 15 amino acids. V dropped 2 bases and J dropped 5 bases, with 16 bases sitting between them. The germline V gene has CDR1 MNHEY and CDR2 SVGAGI.

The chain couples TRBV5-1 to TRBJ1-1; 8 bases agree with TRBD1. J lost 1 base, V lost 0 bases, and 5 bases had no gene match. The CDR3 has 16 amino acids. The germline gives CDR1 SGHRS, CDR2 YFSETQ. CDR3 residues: CASSLDPGGSNTEAFF. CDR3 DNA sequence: TGCGCCAGCAGCTTGGACCCAGGGGGCTCGAACACTGAAGCTTTCTTT. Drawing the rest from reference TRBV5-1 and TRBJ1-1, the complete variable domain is KAGVTQTPRYLIKTRGQQVTLSCSPISGHRSVSWYQQTPGQGLQFLFEYFSETQRNKGNFPGRFSGRQFSNSRSEMNVSTLELGDSALYLCASSLDPGGSNTEAFFGQGTRLTVV.

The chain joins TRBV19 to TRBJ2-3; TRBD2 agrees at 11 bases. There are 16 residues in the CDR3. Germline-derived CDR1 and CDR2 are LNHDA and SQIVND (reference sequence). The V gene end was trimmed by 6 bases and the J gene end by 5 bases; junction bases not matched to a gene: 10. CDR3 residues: CASSLTGTSGRDTQYF. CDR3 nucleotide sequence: TGTGCCAGTAGCCTGACCGGGACTAGCGGAAGAGATACGCAGTATTTT.